This T cell receptor (beta chain) was sequenced for a study of CD8 T cells in ankylosing spondylitis. Overall study findings and caveats: Ankylosing spondylitis blood seemed to carry a telltale TCR beta motif made of under ten highly homologous variants.

The junction had 13 bases not matched to a gene; V was cut back by 1 base and J by 13 bases. There are 14 residues in the CDR3. Germline V CDR1 and CDR2: DFQATT, SNEGSKA (reference sequence). This clonotype occurred many times. What it recognizes is unknown. A single record per CDR3 protein comes from TCRdb applying MiXCR to the 5' RACE reads. Of about 840,000 distinct CDR3 sequences listed, approximately 10% are singletons. The TCR sequence derives from a male donor with ankylosing spondylitis. The sequencing sample was made of blood, either unsorted or a sorted T cell fraction (not recorded which). V usage is TRBV20-1 and J usage is TRBJ1-2; 9 bases match TRBD1. The DNA for the CDR3 is TGCAGTGCTAGAGCACCGGGACAGGGACCTTCCTCCACCTTC. Translated: CSARAPGQGPSSTF.